This T cell receptor beta chain was identified during a study of OX40 agonist ivuxolimab in advanced cancers. In the study overall: Patients achieving partial responses numbered three: one hepatocellular carcinoma case and two cutaneous melanoma cases.

TCRdb's table, derived via immunoSEQ multiplex PCR, lists solely in-frame clones and lacks some. The top ten clones hold around 20% of a sample with over 15,000 clones, about four fifths of them seen once. Study-level results: At doses 0.1 to 3.0 mg/kg, CD4+ and CD8+ clones expanded. Expanded clones were, on average, more numerous in CD8+ T cells than in CD4+. It was not determined which antigens were specifically recognized by the peripheral T cells that had undergone clonal expansion.

This clone has a single count. What it binds is not known. Germline V gene sequence: CDR1 PRHDT, CDR2 FYEKMQ (reference sequence). V was pared by 4 bases and J by 0 bases, with 15 bases between. The CDR3 length is 16 residues. The source material was CD4+ or CD8+ T cells sorted from blood, sampled in a trial of the OX40 agonist ivuxolimab. The clonotype was recovered from an adult with an advanced solid tumor such as melanoma, head and neck, liver or kidney cancer. The chain links TRBV13 to TRBJ1-1; TRBD1 might be the D (5 bases). Here the CDR3 DNA reads TGTGCCAGCAGCTATGGGACGTCGGGTCTGAACACTGAAGCTTTCTTT. Amino acid sequence: CASSYGTSGLNTEAFF. The variable domain in full, completed from reference TRBV13 and TRBJ1-1, reads AAGVIQSPRHLIKEKRETATLKCYPIPRHDTVYWYQQGPGQDPQFLISFYEKMQSDKGSIPDRFSAQQFSDYHSELNMSSLELGDSALYFCASSYGTSGLNTEAFFGQGTRLTVV.